This T cell receptor beta chain was captured in a study of shared clonotypes between healthy human individuals. Study as a whole: CD4 naive and CD4 memory each took three plates per donor, while CD8 naive took two and CD8 memory one.

Profiled with immunoSEQ multiplex PCR; TCRdb holds only in-frame clones, not every one. Of roughly 590,000 clones listed, less than 97% were seen once; the top ten hold around 0.11%. Looked up from germline, CDR1 is LNHNV and CDR2 is YYDKDF (reference sequence). V lost 6 bases and J lost 2, with 16 bases in between. The CDR3 runs 15 residues. The naive CD8 population came from CD45RO-negative cells selected for CCR7, without terminally differentiated effector memory CD45RA+ cells. Source material: naive CD8+ T cells sorted from blood. This TCR derives from a woman aged 30 to 39 in good health. The V and J genes are TRBV15 and TRBJ1-2; D is uncertain. CDR3 DNA: TGTGCCACCAGTACCATAAGAGCAGAAAACTATGGCTACACCTTC. Translation: CATSTIRAENYGYTF.